Each of the 20 T cell receptor beta chains below was sequenced from the same sample in a study of T-cell memory formation after mild COVID-19. One entry per CDR3 protein results from TCRdb running MiXCR on the 5' RACE reads. Altogether 190,000 or so distinct CDR3 sequences are present, roughly 10% being singletons, with the ten largest covering less than 4%. Sequenced input: PBMCs or a T cell subset sorted from them (not recorded which). These receptors were collected from a man younger than 30 who had mild COVID-19 (a few samples of this study predate the infection). Cell type and time point are not known.

The J gene is TRBJ2-1, the V gene TRBV6-5, with 11 bases lining up with TRBD2. Trimming took 6 bases from V and 5 from J; bases not matched to a gene: 6. In germline, CDR1 is MNHEY, CDR2 SVGAGI. This CDR3 is 15 amino acids long. The CDR3 protein is CASSRLTSGDNEQFF. In nucleotides, the CDR3 is TGTGCCAGCAGCCGCCTGACTAGCGGGGACAATGAGCAGTTCTTC.

This clonotype was counted only a few times. The V and J genes are TRBV21-1 and TRBJ2-2; the listed D gene, TRBD1, was not tested against the DNA. TRBV21-1 constitutes a pseudogene. CDR3 length: 20 amino acids. The DNA of the CDR3 is TGTGCCAGCAGCAAAGCCCAGCGGCGGGACAGAGGCGCGAACACCGGGGAGCTGTTTTTT. This encodes CASSKAQRRDRGANTGELFF.

The chain has TRBV9 and TRBJ1-2; D ambiguous. Germline-derived CDR1 and CDR2 are SGDLS and YYNGEE. Trimming pared 1 base from V and 2 bases from J, leaving 6 bases between. The length of the CDR3 is 13 residues. CDR3 bases: TGTGCCAGCAGCGTACTCCAGAACTATGGCTACACCTTC. This codes for CASSVLQNYGYTF. Looking up the rest from reference TRBV9 and TRBJ1-2 gives the full variable domain: DSGVTQTPKHLITATGQRVTLRCSPRSGDLSVYWYQQSLDQGLQFLIQYYNGEERAKGNILERFSAQQFPDLHSELNLSSLELGDSALYFCASSVLQNYGYTFGSGTRLTVV.

This CDR3 reads CASSDRERDEQYF. The CDR3 DNA is TGTGCCAGCAGTGACAGGGAACGGGACGAGCAGTACTTC. V and J are TRBV25-1 and TRBJ2-7; perhaps TRBD1 as D (5 bases). Germline lookup yields CDR1 MGHDK and CDR2 SYGVNS. The CDR3 loop spans 13 amino acids. V was clipped by 3 bases and J by 5 bases, with 11 bases between them.

The J gene is TRBJ1-2, the V gene TRBV4-1; D not certain. CDR1 is MGHRA and CDR2 is YSYEKL in the germline V gene. The CDR3 loop spans 15 amino acids. Between the trimmed V and J ends, which lost 4 bases and 7 bases, there was a span of 19 bases. The CDR3 sequence is CASSPRILPWSGYTF. CDR3 DNA sequence: TGCGCCAGCAGCCCTCGGATCCTGCCCTGGAGTGGCTACACCTTC.

There are many counts of this clonotype. V is TRBV6-6 and J is TRBJ2-3; the D gene is possibly TRBD2 (7 bases). The V gene's germline CDR1 is MNHNY and CDR2 SVGAGI (reference sequence). The CDR3 loop spans 13 amino acids. Deletions cut 4 bases from V and 4 bases from J, with 9 bases between. CDR3 loop: CASSWGGPDTQYF. CDR3 in DNA: TGTGCCAGCAGTTGGGGGGGCCCAGATACGCAGTATTTT.

J is TRBJ1-5 and V is TRBV27, with 9 bases aligning to TRBD1. V shed 4 bases, J shed 9 bases, and the junction held 10 bases outside the gene matches. The CDR3 spans 15 residues. CDR1 is MNHEY and CDR2 is SMNVEV in the germline V gene (reference sequence). The DNA for the CDR3 is TGTGCCAGCAGTTCGGGACAGGGAGGAGGACGGCCCCAGCATTTT. Residues: CASSSGQGGGRPQHF.

In its sample, this clonotype was seen a few times. This rearrangement joins TRBV3-1 to TRBJ1-2; D not resolved. The germline V gene encodes CDR1 LGHDT and CDR2 YNNKEL (reference sequence). V was pared by 4 bases and J by 7 bases, with 13 bases between. This CDR3 region has 13 residues. Written as DNA, the CDR3 is TGTGCCAGCAGCCCAACCACGGGCTTTGGCTACACCTTC. Its translation: CASSPTTGFGYTF.

Only a few counts were recorded for this clonotype. This CDR3 reads CASSYSYGGTYSGNTIYF. CDR3 DNA sequence: TGTGCCAGCAGTTACTCGTACGGGGGGACTTACTCTGGAAACACCATATATTTT. The chain joins TRBV6-5 to TRBJ1-3; maybe TRBD1 (5 bases). Germline CDR1 reads MNHEY; CDR2 reads SVGAGI. The V end was cut by 0 bases, the J end by 0 bases, with 15 bases between. The CDR3 has 18 amino acids.

This clonotype was seen more than once but under ten times. This chain connects TRBV11-2 to TRBJ2-7, with TRBD1 matching 11 bases. Trimming took 6 bases from V and 2 from J; bases not matched to a gene: 3. The CDR3 sequence is 14 residues long. CDR1 and CDR2 from the germline V gene are SGHAT and FQNNGV. Here the CDR3 DNA reads TGTGCCAGCAGTCTGGACAGGGGGCCCTACGAGCAGTACTTC. Its protein product is CASSLDRGPYEQYF.

The rearrangement joins TRBV5-5 to TRBJ1-1; D not certain. V was clipped by 4 bases and J by 4 bases, with 17 bases between them. This CDR3 comprises 15 residues. Germline assignment: CDR1 SGHKS and CDR2 YYEKEE (reference sequence). CDR3 residues: CASSAREQRSTEAFF. In DNA form, the CDR3 reads TGTGCCAGCAGCGCTAGGGAGCAGAGGAGCACTGAAGCTTTCTTT.

This clonotype has just a few counts. This chain joins TRBV4-3 and TRBJ1-2; D ambiguous. There are 16 residues in the CDR3. V was cut by 5 bases and J by 3 bases, with 19 bases left in between. The germline V gene encodes CDR1 LGHNA and CDR2 YSLEER. The CDR3 reads CASSSLIGSSDYGYTF. The CDR3 DNA sequence: TGCGCCAGCAGCTCCTTGATTGGGTCGTCGGACTATGGCTACACCTTC.

The chain uses TRBV20-1 and TRBJ1-5; tentatively, D is TRBD1 (5 bases). The CDR3 has 14 residues. Per germline, CDR1 DFQATT and CDR2 SNEGSKA (reference sequence). The ends were cut back, 2 bases at V and 4 bases at J, with 12 bases in the middle. The CDR3 nucleotides read TGCAGTGCTAGAAGGCGGGACCCTAATCAGCCCCAGCATTTT. This sequence encodes CSARRRDPNQPQHF.

V usage is TRBV7-2 and J usage is TRBJ1-2; no firm D call. The V end lost 5 bases, the J end lost 7 bases, and 23 bases lay between the germline ends. The germline V gene encodes CDR1 SGHTA and CDR2 FQGNSA. The CDR3 sequence is 16 residues long. CDR3 sequence reads: CASSRRWGPPTSGYTF. CDR3 DNA sequence: TGTGCCAGCAGCAGAAGGTGGGGTCCTCCGACCTCTGGCTACACCTTC.

The chain uses TRBV29-1 and TRBJ2-3; TRBD2 is a possible D gene (6 bases). Germline CDR1 SQVTM, CDR2 ANQGSEA. CDR3 length: 16 residues. The V gene lost 4 bases and the J gene lost 0 bases, with 17 bases spanning the gap. The CDR3 coding sequence is TGCAGCGTTGTAGTTTGGGACTCGGCTAGCACAGATACGCAGTATTTT. Encoded protein: CSVVVWDSASTDTQYF.

Only a few counts were recorded for this clonotype. The V gene is TRBV10-3, the J gene TRBJ2-5; D ambiguous. Trimming took off 0 bases at V and 5 bases at J, with 4 bases between the two ends. This CDR3 contains 12 residues. Germline lookup yields CDR1 ENHRY and CDR2 SYGVKD. CDR3 DNA sequence: TGTGCCATCAGTGAGTCGGGGGAGACCCAGTACTTC. Its translation: CAISESGETQYF.

J is TRBJ2-2 and V is TRBV7-2, with 10 bases identical to TRBD1. The trim removed 3 bases at V and 7 bases at J, leaving 8 bases unmatched. The CDR3 covers 16 residues. CDR1 is SGHTA and CDR2 is FQGNSA in the germline V gene. DNA for the CDR3: TGTGCCAGCAGCTTCCGTGGGACAGGGGAGGTCGGGGAGCTGTTTTTT. Encoded protein: CASSFRGTGEVGELFF. The whole variable domain, remainder taken from reference TRBV7-2 and TRBJ2-2, is GAGVSQSPSNKVTEKGKDVELRCDPISGHTALYWYRQSLGQGLEFLIYFQGNSAPDKSGLPSDRFSAERTGGSVSTLTIQRTQQEDSAVYLCASSFRGTGEVGELFFGEGSRLTVL.

At least ten counts were recorded for this clonotype. The chain couples TRBV12-3 or TRBV12-4 to TRBJ1-3; no definite D call. The CDR3 is 14 residues long. Trimming cost V 8 bases and J 9 bases, with 20 bases left between them. DNA of the CDR3: TGTGCCAGCTCTGCGGCGGCCAAAGGCGGCACCATATATTTT. Amino acid sequence: CASSAAAKGGTIYF.

The gene calls are TRBV27 and TRBJ2-5, with D tentatively TRBD1 (5 bases). CDR1 MNHEY and CDR2 SMNVEV come from the germline V gene (reference sequence). The CDR3 loop spans 14 amino acids. Between the trimmed V and J ends, which lost 3 bases and 7 bases, there was a span of 15 bases. The CDR3 is CASSLWGRSGTQYF. The CDR3 bases are TGTGCCAGCAGTTTGTGGGGCCGTTCGGGGACCCAGTACTTC.

This clonotype was seen a handful of times. CDR3 coding DNA: TGTGCCAGCAGCTTCGACGGGAATGAAAAACTGTTTTTT. Its protein product is CASSFDGNEKLFF. The chain combines TRBV5-5 with TRBJ1-4; D gene unclear. V was trimmed by 2 bases and J by 5 bases, leaving 7 bases between them. The germline CDR1 and CDR2 sequences are SGHKS and YYEKEE (reference sequence). The CDR3 consists of 13 residues.